These 5 T cell receptor beta chains were all obtained from the same sample, sequenced in a study of OX40 agonist ivuxolimab in advanced cancers. Clones were sequenced by immunoSEQ multiplex PCR, and TCRdb holds only the in-frame ones, with some missing. The table shows 30,000 to 35,000 clones, with about 84% occurring only once. The source material was CD4+ or CD8+ T cells sorted from blood, sampled in a trial of the OX40 agonist ivuxolimab. The receptor set was obtained from an adult with an advanced solid tumor such as melanoma, head and neck, liver or kidney cancer.

This clone ranks as medium-sized. The chain has TRBV7-9 and TRBJ1-4; D possibly corresponds to TRBD1 (6 bases). V was shortened by 0 bases and J by 8 bases, with 22 bases between the two germline ends. This CDR3 has 18 amino acids. Germline CDR1 is SEHNR and CDR2 is FQNEAQ (reference sequence). The CDR3 loop reads CASSLAGAEKGTTEKLFF. The DNA for the CDR3 is TGTGCCAGCAGCTTAGCTGGGGCCGAAAAAGGGACAACGGAAAAACTGTTTTTT. The full variable domain, in which reference TRBV7-9 and TRBJ1-4 provide the parts outside the CDR3, is DTGVSQNPRHKITKRGQNVTFRCDPISEHNRLYWYRQTLGQGPEFLTYFQNEAQLEKSRLLSDRFSAERPKGSFSTLEIQRTEQGDSAMYLCASSLAGAEKGTTEKLFFGSGTQLSVL.

J is TRBJ1-2 and V is TRBV28; 9 bases line up with TRBD1. V was pared by 5 bases and J by 6 bases, with 13 bases of the junction left unmatched. Germline V gene data show CDR1 as MDHEN and CDR2 as SYDVKM. This CDR3 spans 16 amino acids. CDR3 nucleotides: TGTGCCAGCAGTACCAACCGGGACAGGGTTAGAAATGGCTACACCTTC. It codes for CASSTNRDRVRNGYTF.

The chain uses TRBV27 and TRBJ1-1; 9 bases agree with TRBD1. The trim removed 4 bases at V and 3 bases at J, leaving 6 bases unmatched. The CDR3 runs to 15 residues. From germline, CDR1 is MNHEY and CDR2 SMNVEV (reference sequence). The CDR3 reads CASSSWTGVDTEAFF. The CDR3 DNA follows: TGTGCCAGCAGTTCCTGGACAGGGGTTGACACTGAAGCTTTCTTT.

The chain's CDR3 is CASSVDVGLGYEQYF. CDR3 nucleotides: TGTGCCAGCAGCGTAGACGTGGGACTAGGCTACGAGCAGTACTTC. This chain links TRBV9 with TRBJ2-7, with 8 positions matching TRBD2. The CDR3 is 15 amino acids. Germline CDR1 and CDR2: SGDLS and YYNGEE. V shed 0 bases, J shed 3 bases, and the junction held 5 bases outside the gene matches.

The chain has TRBV11-1 and TRBJ2-3; 7 nucleotides align to TRBD2. The J segment lost 4 bases and the V segment lost 7 bases, leaving 11 bases of the junction unmatched. The CDR3 covers 15 residues. Germline V gene sequence: CDR1 SGHAT, CDR2 FQDESV (reference sequence). DNA for the CDR3: TGTGCCAGCAACGACAATCGGGGGGTCTCAGATACGCAGTATTTT. Its protein product is CASNDNRGVSDTQYF.